The next 22 T cell receptor beta chains were all read from a single sample in a study of shared clonotypes between healthy human individuals. This table comes from immunoSEQ multiplex PCR, and its TCRdb copy is limited to in-frame clones, with some not included. Here the sample spans nearly 2 million clones, approximately 95% being singletons. Positively selected for CCR7, the CD45RO-negative cells used as naive CD8 cells excluded terminally differentiated effector memory CD45RA+ cells. Material: naive CD8+ T cells sorted from blood. Receptor source: a man aged 18 to 30 in good health.

A single count supports this clone. The rearrangement joins TRBV25-1 to TRBJ2-7, with D perhaps matching TRBD1 (5 bases). The CDR3 extends over 14 amino acids. The germline gives CDR1 MGHDK, CDR2 SYGVNS. Trimming pared 3 bases from V and 2 bases from J, leaving 11 bases between. The CDR3 reads CASSDPHRTYEQYF. The DNA of the CDR3 is TGTGCCAGCAGTGACCCCCACAGGACCTACGAGCAGTACTTC.

This chain connects TRBV5-1 to TRBJ1-6, with 7 bases that match TRBD1. After removal of 0 bases from V and 10 bases from J, the junction contained 4 bases not matched to a gene. This CDR3 comprises 14 residues. Germline-derived CDR1 and CDR2 are SGHRS and YFSETQ. The CDR3 DNA is TGCGCCAGCAGCTTGGAGGGGGCTCGGTCACCCCTCCACTTT. It is translated as CASSLEGARSPLHF.

This clone has only a few counts. This rearrangement joins TRBV29-1 to TRBJ1-6, with D possibly being TRBD1 (5 bases). Germline CDR1 is SQVTM and CDR2 is ANQGSEA. V was pared by 0 bases and J by 6 bases, with 18 bases between. CDR3 size: 17 residues. The CDR3 region is CSVEEGVGDSPNSPLHF. The CDR3 DNA sequence: TGCAGCGTTGAAGAAGGGGTCGGGGATTCTCCTAATTCACCCCTCCACTTT.

The chain couples TRBV14 to TRBJ1-1; D is perhaps TRBD1 (5 bases). Germline-derived CDR1 and CDR2 are SGHDN and FVKESK. The CDR3 has 15 residues. The V and J ends lost 6 bases and 0 bases respectively, with 14 bases between them. The CDR3 coding sequence is TGTGCCAGCAGTACCTTGGGGGGGATGAACACTGAAGCTTTCTTT. Its translation is CASSTLGGMNTEAFF.

This chain uses TRBV28 with TRBJ2-7; TRBD1 matches 8 bases. CDR3 length equals 16 residues. V shed 6 bases, J shed 4 bases, and the junction held 14 bases outside the gene matches. Germline CDR1 and CDR2: MDHEN and SYDVKM. The CDR3 region has the DNA TGTGCCAGCAGCACCGGGTTTCCGGGACAGGCTTACGAGCAGTACTTC. Its protein product is CASSTGFPGQAYEQYF.

V gene TRBV2 combines with J gene TRBJ2-1; the D is unclear. V lost 7 bases and J 7 bases, leaving 8 bases between the germline ends. This CDR3 is 11 amino acids long. CDR1 SNHLY and CDR2 FYNNEI come from the germline V gene. The CDR3 loop is CASNAQNEQFF. The CDR3 DNA is TGTGCCAGCAATGCCCAAAATGAGCAGTTCTTC.

The chain links TRBV5-5 to TRBJ2-7; D remains unclear. V gave up 1 base and J gave up 3 bases, with 11 bases separating them. Germline CDR1 SGHKS, CDR2 YYEKEE (reference sequence). The CDR3 is 14 amino acids. The CDR3 loop reads CASSLSPGGYEQYF. The CDR3 nucleotides are TGTGCCAGCAGCTTGTCCCCTGGCGGCTACGAGCAGTACTTC.

This chain connects TRBV6-1 to TRBJ2-1; 7 bases are a match to TRBD2. The V segment lost 4 bases and the J segment 9 bases; nucleotides outside the gene matches: 12. Germline values: CDR1 MNHNS, CDR2 SASEGT. This CDR3 is built from 15 residues. CDR3 nucleotide sequence: TGTGCCAGCAGTGGGACTAGTCTCGGGGTGGGTGAGCAGTTCTTC. It specifies CASSGTSLGVGEQFF.

The chain recombines TRBV5-7 with TRBJ2-7; 8 positions match TRBD1. TRBV5-7 is given ORF status, its function remaining uncertain. V lost 4 bases, J lost 9 bases, and 3 bases stayed unmatched. The CDR3 is 11 amino acids. The CDR3 loop is CASSRGTGQYF. The CDR3 nucleotides are TGTGCCAGCAGCCGGGGGACAGGGCAGTACTTC.

V usage is TRBV6-1 and J usage is TRBJ2-7, with a tentative D call TRBD2 (6 bases). Germline lookup yields CDR1 MNHNS and CDR2 SASEGT. This CDR3 is 16 amino acids long. V was trimmed by 1 base and J by 0 bases, leaving 13 bases between them. The CDR3 is CASSEGESGYSYEQYF. Written as DNA, the CDR3 is TGTGCCAGCAGTGAAGGCGAGAGCGGGTACTCCTACGAGCAGTACTTC.

The genes are TRBV6-6 and TRBJ2-3; 7 positions match TRBD2. V trimming: 0 bases; J trimming: 4 bases; junction bases outside the gene matches: 7. The CDR3 is 16 residues long. Germline V gene lookup returns CDR1 MNHNY and CDR2 SVGAGI (reference sequence). CDR3 amino acids: CASSYSGGGPPDTQYF. CDR3 bases: TGTGCCAGCAGTTACTCGGGGGGAGGGCCTCCAGATACGCAGTATTTT.

This clone has just one count. This rearrangement joins TRBV2 to TRBJ2-1; unclear D gene. Germline V CDR1 and CDR2: SNHLY, FYNNEI. The CDR3 is 15 amino acids. V lost 3 bases and J 4 bases, leaving 13 bases between the germline ends. The CDR3 DNA reads as TGTGCCAGCAGTGATGGTGCTTTTCGGTACAATGAGCAGTTCTTC. Residues: CASSDGAFRYNEQFF.

The rearrangement links TRBV19 to TRBJ2-7; 7 bases are a match to TRBD1. Trimming at V came to 1 base and at J to 3 bases, leaving 3 bases not matched to a gene. CDR1 and CDR2 from the germline V gene are LNHDA and SQIVND (reference sequence). This CDR3 has 14 amino acids. CDR3 residues: CASSIGGQLYEQYF. The CDR3 nucleotides read TGTGCCAGTAGTATAGGGGGACAGCTCTACGAGCAGTACTTC. Full variable domain (outside the CDR3, taken from reference TRBV19 and TRBJ2-7): DGGITQSPKYLFRKEGQNVTLSCEQNLNHDAMYWYRQDPGQGLRLIYYSQIVNDFQKGDIAEGYSVSREKKESFPLTVTSAQKNPTAFYLCASSIGGQLYEQYFGPGTRLTVT.

Details on this clone: The identical CDR3 is also encoded by other nucleotide sequences in the sample. This chain joins TRBV30 and TRBJ2-2; possibly TRBD1 for D (5 bases). Germline lookup yields CDR1 GTSNPN and CDR2 SVGIG (reference sequence). Trimming stripped 2 bases from V and 7 bases from J, with 8 bases between. This CDR3 has 12 residues. The CDR3 sequence is CAWSPTGGELFF. CDR3 in DNA: TGTGCCTGGAGTCCCACAGGCGGGGAGCTGTTTTTT. Filled out from reference TRBV30 and TRBJ2-2, the complete variable domain reads SQTIHQWPATLVQPVGSPLSLECTVEGTSNPNLYWYRQAAGRGLQLLFYSVGIGQISSEVPQNLSASRPQDRQFILSSKKLLLSDSGFYLCAWSPTGGELFFGEGSRLTVL.

The V call is TRBV27, the J call TRBJ1-2; tentative D call: TRBD1 (5 bases). The CDR3 contains 14 residues. Germline CDR1 reads MNHEY; CDR2 reads SMNVEV (reference sequence). Trimming took 4 bases from V and 8 from J, leaving 17 bases between them. The CDR3 region is CASSYTGTQEGYTF. Here the CDR3 DNA reads TGTGCCAGCAGTTATACCGGGACCCAAGAAGGCTACACCTTC.

This chain links TRBV19 with TRBJ2-7; 7 nucleotides line up with TRBD2. The germline CDR1 and CDR2 sequences are LNHDA and SQIVND (reference sequence). The CDR3 spans 15 residues. Trimming took 3 bases from V and 3 from J; bases not matched to a gene: 8. The CDR3 bases are TGTGCCAGTAGTATGAGCGGGACGGGCTACTACGAGCAGTACTTC. Protein product: CASSMSGTGYYEQYF.

The chain combines TRBV5-1 with TRBJ2-7; D remains ambiguous. CDR1 SGHRS and CDR2 YFSETQ come from the germline V gene. The CDR3 is 16 amino acids. The V gene lost 3 bases and the J gene lost 3 bases, with 19 bases spanning the gap. The CDR3 DNA is TGCGCCAGCAGCTCGGATTACGGCTCCAGTCTCTACGAGCAGTACTTC. Translation gives CASSSDYGSSLYEQYF.

The genes are TRBV11-2 and TRBJ2-5; D not certain. The V and J ends lost 1 base and 10 bases respectively, with 13 bases between them. The CDR3 is 13 amino acids. Germline V CDR1 and CDR2: SGHAT, FQNNGV. The CDR3, as DNA: TGTGCCAGCAGCTTAGTCTACCAAGAGGACCAGTACTTC. Residues: CASSLVYQEDQYF.

The V gene is TRBV29-1, the J gene TRBJ1-1; tentative D call: TRBD1 (5 bases). V lost 0 bases, J lost 3 bases, and 14 bases lay in between. This CDR3 has 15 amino acids. Germline lookup yields CDR1 SQVTM and CDR2 ANQGSEA. CDR3 amino acids: CSVEDRMGLDTEAFF. CDR3 DNA: TGCAGCGTTGAAGATCGTATGGGGCTTGACACTGAAGCTTTCTTT.

Concerning this clone: Different DNA sequences within this sample yield the same CDR3. The CDR3 sequence: CASSPGLAGGTDTQYF. The CDR3 DNA follows: TGTGCCAGCAGTCCAGGACTAGCGGGGGGCACAGATACGCAGTATTTT. This chain joins TRBV7-9 and TRBJ2-3; the match to TRBD2 covers 13 bases. The germline V gene has CDR1 SEHNR and CDR2 FQNEAQ (reference sequence). V dropped 6 bases and J dropped 1; count of bases not matched to a gene: 4. This CDR3 region has 16 residues.

The rearrangement uses TRBV21-1 and TRBJ2-5. TRBV21-1 is described as a pseudogene. The CDR3 length is 15 residues. The CDR3 protein is CASSERRGAMETQYF. CDR3 DNA: TGTGCCAGCAGCGAAAGAAGGGGGGCGATGGAGACCCAGTACTTC.

In its sample, this clone was seen a few times. This chain joins TRBV5-1 and TRBJ1-6; a weak D match, TRBD1 (5 bases). The germline V gene encodes CDR1 SGHRS and CDR2 YFSETQ. The CDR3 has 14 amino acids. V lost 1 base and J lost 8, with 10 bases in between. CDR3 in DNA: TGCGCCAGCAGCTTGTCAAGGGGCGATTCACCCCTCCACTTT. Translating gives CASSLSRGDSPLHF.